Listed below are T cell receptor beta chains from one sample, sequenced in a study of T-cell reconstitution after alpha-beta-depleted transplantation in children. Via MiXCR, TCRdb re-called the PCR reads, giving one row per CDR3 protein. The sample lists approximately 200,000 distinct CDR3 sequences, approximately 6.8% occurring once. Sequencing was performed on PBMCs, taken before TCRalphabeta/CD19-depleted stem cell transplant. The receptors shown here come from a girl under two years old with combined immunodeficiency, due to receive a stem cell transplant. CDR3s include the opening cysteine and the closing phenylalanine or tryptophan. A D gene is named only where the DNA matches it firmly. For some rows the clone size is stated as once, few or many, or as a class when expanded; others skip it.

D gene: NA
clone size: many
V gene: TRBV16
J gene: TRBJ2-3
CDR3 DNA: TGTGCCAGCAGACCATATGCGGATACGCAGTATTTT
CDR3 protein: CASRPYADTQYF

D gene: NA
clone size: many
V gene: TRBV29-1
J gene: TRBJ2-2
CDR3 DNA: TGCAGCGTTGAAGTTCTGTTTGGAGGGTCCACCGGGGAGCTGTTTTTT
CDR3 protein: CSVEVLFGGSTGELFF

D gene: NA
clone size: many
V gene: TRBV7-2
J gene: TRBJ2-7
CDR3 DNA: TGTGCCAGCAGCTTAGAGGACAATCCCTCCTACGAGCAGTACTTC
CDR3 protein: CASSLEDNPSYEQYF

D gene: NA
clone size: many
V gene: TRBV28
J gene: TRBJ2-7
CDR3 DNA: TGTGCCAGCAGTTTATTTTCAGGGAGCACCTACGAGCAGTACTTC
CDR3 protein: CASSLFSGSTYEQYF

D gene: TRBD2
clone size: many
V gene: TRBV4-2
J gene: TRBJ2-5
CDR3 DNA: TGTGCCAGCAGCCCGCGGGGGAAAGAGACCCAGTACTTC
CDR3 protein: CASSPRGKETQYF

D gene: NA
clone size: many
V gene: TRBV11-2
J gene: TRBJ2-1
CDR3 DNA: TGTGCCAGCAGCTTACCCTGGCTCGGTAATGAGCAGTTCTTC
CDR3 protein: CASSLPWLGNEQFF

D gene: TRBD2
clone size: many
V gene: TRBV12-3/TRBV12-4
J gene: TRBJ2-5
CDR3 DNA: TGTGCCAGCATGACTAGCGGGGGGGAGACCCAGTACTTC
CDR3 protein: CASMTSGGETQYF

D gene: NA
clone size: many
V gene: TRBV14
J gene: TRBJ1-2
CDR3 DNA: TGTGCCAGCAGTCCGTATCCCGGCAGGGGAGTCTATGGCTACACCTTC
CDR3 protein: CASSPYPGRGVYGYTF

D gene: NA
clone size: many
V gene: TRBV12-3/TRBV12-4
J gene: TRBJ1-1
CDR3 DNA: TGTGCCAGCAGTTTAGAGAGAGGTAGATCTGAAGCTTTCTTT
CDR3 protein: CASSLERGRSEAFF

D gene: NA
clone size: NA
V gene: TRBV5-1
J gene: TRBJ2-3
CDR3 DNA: TGCGCCAGCAGCTTGGATCCGGTTGGTGCGGGGTATACGCAGTATTTT
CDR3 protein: CASSLDPVGAGYTQYF

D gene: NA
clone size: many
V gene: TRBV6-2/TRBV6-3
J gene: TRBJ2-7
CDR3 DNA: TGTGCCAGCAGTTTACGTTTAGCTCGGGCAGGAACCTACGAGCAGTACTTC
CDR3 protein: CASSLRLARAGTYEQYF

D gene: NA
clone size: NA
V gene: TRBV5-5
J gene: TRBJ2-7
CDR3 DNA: TGTGCCAGCCTCCTGGAGCCCTATTCCTACGAGCAGTACTTC
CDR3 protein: CASLLEPYSYEQYF

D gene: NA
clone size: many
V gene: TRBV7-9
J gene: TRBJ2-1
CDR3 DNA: TGTGCCAGCAGCCCGCCTGGTCCTTACAATGAGCAGTTCTTC
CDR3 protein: CASSPPGPYNEQFF

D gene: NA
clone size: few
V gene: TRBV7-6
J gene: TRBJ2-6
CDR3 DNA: TGTGCCAGCAGCAGGATCTCTGGGGCCAACGTCCTGACTTTC
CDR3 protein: CASSRISGANVLTF

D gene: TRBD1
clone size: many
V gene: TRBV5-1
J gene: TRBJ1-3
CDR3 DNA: TGCGCCAGCACCACCGGGACAGGGAATCGAAACACCATATATTTT
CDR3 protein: CASTTGTGNRNTIYF

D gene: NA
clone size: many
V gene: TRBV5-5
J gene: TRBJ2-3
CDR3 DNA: TGTGCCAGCAGCTTGCAGGGGCGGATAGATACGCAGTATTTT
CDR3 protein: CASSLQGRIDTQYF

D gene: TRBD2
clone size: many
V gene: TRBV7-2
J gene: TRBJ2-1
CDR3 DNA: TGTGCCAGCAGTATACAGCGGGAGGACAATGAGCAGTTCTTC
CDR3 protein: CASSIQREDNEQFF

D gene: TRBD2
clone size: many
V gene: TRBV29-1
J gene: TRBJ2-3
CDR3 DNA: TGCAGCGTCGAACTAGCGGGGGGTTACGATACGCAGTATTTT
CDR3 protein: CSVELAGGYDTQYF

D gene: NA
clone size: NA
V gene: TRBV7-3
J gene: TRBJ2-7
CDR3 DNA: TGTGCCAGCAGCTCGCGTTCCGAGCAGTACTTC
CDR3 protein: CASSSRSEQYF

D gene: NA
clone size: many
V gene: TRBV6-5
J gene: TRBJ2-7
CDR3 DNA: TGTGCCAGCAGCTCCTCCCGGGGGTCCCACTACTACGAGCAGTACTTC
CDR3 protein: CASSSSRGSHYYEQYF

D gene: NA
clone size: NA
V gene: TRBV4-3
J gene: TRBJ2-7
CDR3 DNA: TGCGCCAGCAGCCAAGATGAGACCGAGCTTTACGAGCAGTACTTC
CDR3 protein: CASSQDETELYEQYF

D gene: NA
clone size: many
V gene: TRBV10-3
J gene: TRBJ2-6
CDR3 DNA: TGTGCCATCAGTGAGTCAGGCACCCCCTCTGGGGCCAACGTCCTGACTTTC
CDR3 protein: CAISESGTPSGANVLTF

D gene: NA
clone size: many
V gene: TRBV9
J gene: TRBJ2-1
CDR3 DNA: TGTGCCAGCAGCGTAGTGGGTGACAACAATGAGCAGTTCTTC
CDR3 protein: CASSVVGDNNEQFF

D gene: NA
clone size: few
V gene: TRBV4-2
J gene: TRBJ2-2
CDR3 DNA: TGTGCCAGCAGCCACCCAGGAGGCACCGGGGAGCTGTTTTTT
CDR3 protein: CASSHPGGTGELFF